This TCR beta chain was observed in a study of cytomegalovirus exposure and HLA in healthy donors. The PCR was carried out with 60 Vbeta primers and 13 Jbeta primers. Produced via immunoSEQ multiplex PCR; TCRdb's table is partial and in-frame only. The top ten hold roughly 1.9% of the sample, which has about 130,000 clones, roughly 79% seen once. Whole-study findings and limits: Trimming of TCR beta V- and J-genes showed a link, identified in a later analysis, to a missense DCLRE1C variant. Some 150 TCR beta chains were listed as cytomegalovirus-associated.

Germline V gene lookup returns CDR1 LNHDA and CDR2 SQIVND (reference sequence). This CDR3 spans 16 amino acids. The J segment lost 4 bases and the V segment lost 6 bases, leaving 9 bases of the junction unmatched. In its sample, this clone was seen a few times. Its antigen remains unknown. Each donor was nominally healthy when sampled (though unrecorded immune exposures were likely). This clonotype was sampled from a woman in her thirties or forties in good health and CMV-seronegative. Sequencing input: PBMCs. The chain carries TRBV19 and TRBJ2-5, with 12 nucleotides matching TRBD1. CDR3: CASRSAGTGGGETQYF. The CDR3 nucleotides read TGTGCCAGTAGATCAGCCGGGACAGGGGGCGGAGAGACCCAGTACTTC. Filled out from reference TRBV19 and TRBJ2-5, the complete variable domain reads DGGITQSPKYLFRKEGQNVTLSCEQNLNHDAMYWYRQDPGQGLRLIYYSQIVNDFQKGDIAEGYSVSREKKESFPLTVTSAQKNPTAFYLCASRSAGTGGGETQYFGPGTRLLVL.